Below, 20 T cell receptor beta chains from the same sample are listed, as sequenced in a study of CD8 T cells in Susac syndrome. Random hexamers were used to reverse transcribe about 0.45 to 1 ug of RNA. TCRdb used MiXCR to reprocess the immunoSEQ multiplex PCR reads, holding one entry per CDR3 protein. The sample lists some 220,000 distinct CDR3 sequences; about 95% were seen once. Sequencing was done on a sample of CD4+ T cells from PBMCs. These receptors originate from a human donor with multiple sclerosis.

The chain couples TRBV20-1 to TRBJ1-2; D ambiguous. This CDR3 region has 12 residues. V lost 3 bases and J lost 4, with 9 bases in between. The germline gives CDR1 DFQATT, CDR2 SNEGSKA (reference sequence). The CDR3 sequence: CSARAVGYGYTF. In DNA, the CDR3 is TGCAGTGCTAGGGCCGTTGGCTATGGCTACACCTTC.

The chain couples TRBV27 to TRBJ2-5, with D possibly TRBD1 on 7 matching bases. V gave up 5 bases and J gave up 0 bases, with 13 bases separating them. CDR3 length: 15 amino acids. CDR1 is MNHEY and CDR2 is SMNVEV in the germline V gene (reference sequence). The DNA for the CDR3 is TGTGCCAGCAGTCCCTCAGGGGGGTACCAAGAGACCCAGTACTTC. Protein: CASSPSGGYQETQYF.

The chain carries TRBV3-1 and TRBJ2-7; 11 nucleotides line up with TRBD2. CDR1 LGHDT and CDR2 YNNKEL come from the germline V gene (reference sequence). The CDR3 totals 15 residues. V shed 5 bases and J 2 bases; nucleotides not matched to a gene: 5. The CDR3 nucleotides read TGTGCCAGCAGCTTCGGGACTAGCGGTCCCTACGAGCAGTACTTC. It translates to CASSFGTSGPYEQYF.

This chain uses TRBV29-1 with TRBJ2-7; a weak D match, TRBD2 (6 bases). Trimming shortened V by 4 bases and J by 2 bases, and 15 bases separated the two germline ends. This CDR3 comprises 14 residues. Germline CDR1 SQVTM, CDR2 ANQGSEA. The CDR3 bases are TGCAGCGTTGGAATTACGGGAGTAGCCTACGAGCAGTACTTC. As protein: CSVGITGVAYEQYF.

The chain recombines TRBV29-1 with TRBJ2-7; 7 bases line up with TRBD1. CDR3 size: 18 residues. Germline V gives CDR1 SQVTM, CDR2 ANQGSEA. The ends lost 2 bases at V and 6 bases at J; junction bases unmatched: 22. CDR3 nucleotide sequence: TGCAGCGTTGAAAACCGGGTCGCGACAGGGAGTCATGTAGGCGAGCAGTACTTC. This translates into CSVENRVATGSHVGEQYF.

The chain is built from TRBV20-1 and TRBJ2-7, with TRBD1 matching over 8 bases. Looked up from germline, CDR1 is DFQATT and CDR2 is SNEGSKA (reference sequence). V was pared by 1 base and J by 3 bases, with 2 bases of the junction left unmatched. The CDR3 contains 13 residues. The CDR3: CSARGGQVYEQYF. In DNA form, the CDR3 reads TGCAGTGCTAGAGGGGGACAGGTCTACGAGCAGTACTTC.

V gene TRBV29-1 combines with J gene TRBJ1-1, with D uncertain. V lost 6 bases to trimming and J lost 0 bases, with 11 bases between them. Looked up from germline, CDR1 is SQVTM and CDR2 is ANQGSEA. This CDR3 contains 13 residues. The CDR3 nucleotides read TGCAGCGTCAGGTATAACATGAACACTGAAGCTTTCTTT. Protein product: CSVRYNMNTEAFF.

The chain carries TRBV30 and TRBJ1-1, with D hard to call. This CDR3 spans 11 amino acids. The V gene lost 5 bases and the J gene lost 3 bases, with 7 bases spanning the gap. The germline gives CDR1 GTSNPN, CDR2 SVGIG (reference sequence). The CDR3 sequence: CAWAPDTEAFF. CDR3 DNA: TGTGCCTGGGCCCCGGACACTGAAGCTTTCTTT. Full variable domain (remainder filled in from reference TRBV30 and TRBJ1-1): SQTIHQWPATLVQPVGSPLSLECTVEGTSNPNLYWYRQAAGRGLQLLFYSVGIGQISSEVPQNLSASRPQDRQFILSSKKLLLSDSGFYLCAWAPDTEAFFGQGTRLTVV.

This chain connects TRBV4-1 to TRBJ1-1, with D maybe TRBD1 (5 bases). The CDR3 consists of 16 residues. Germline CDR1 MGHRA, CDR2 YSYEKL. Deletions cut 0 bases from V and 1 base from J, with 12 bases between. CDR3 residues: CASSQDHMGPNTEAFF. DNA for the CDR3: TGCGCCAGCAGCCAAGATCACATGGGGCCGAACACTGAAGCTTTCTTT.

The chain uses TRBV3-1 and TRBJ2-1; 7 bases align to TRBD2. The germline V gene encodes CDR1 LGHDT and CDR2 YNNKEL (reference sequence). The CDR3 runs to 15 residues. The V segment lost 0 bases and the J segment 10 bases; nucleotides outside the gene matches: 9. CDR3 in amino acids: CASSQDRGGNLEQFF. In nucleotides, the CDR3 is TGTGCCAGCAGCCAAGACCGCGGGGGTAACTTAGAGCAGTTCTTC.

The chain recombines TRBV7-2 with TRBJ2-3, with 10 bases matching TRBD2. V lost 5 bases, J lost 1 base, and 3 bases stayed unmatched. Germline CDR1 reads SGHTA; CDR2 reads FQGNSA. The CDR3 consists of 15 residues. The CDR3 DNA reads TGTGCCAGCAGCACCCTAGCGGGGGGCACAGATACGCAGTATTTT. This gives the protein CASSTLAGGTDTQYF.

This clonotype appeared a single time. The CDR3 DNA reads as TGTGCCACCCTCCACAGGGGGGGATTGACCTTC. Translation gives CATLHRGGLTF. The chain employs TRBV9 and TRBJ1-2; 8 nucleotides agree with TRBD1. The CDR3 covers 11 residues. J was trimmed by 14 bases and V by 9 bases; bases with no gene match: 12. The V gene's germline CDR1 is SGDLS and CDR2 YYNGEE.

V is TRBV6-1 and J is TRBJ2-3; 9 positions agree with TRBD1. The V gene's germline CDR1 is MNHNS and CDR2 SASEGT. The CDR3 is 15 residues long. The V and J ends lost 6 bases and 4 bases, in that order; junction bases with no gene match: 8. Written as DNA, the CDR3 is TGTGCCAGCAGACTCGCGACAGGGGGTGCAGATACGCAGTATTTT. Translating it yields CASRLATGGADTQYF.

The gene calls are TRBV30 and TRBJ1-5; the match to TRBD1 covers 7 bases. J lost 3 bases, V lost 2 bases, and 4 bases had no gene match. Germline V gene lookup returns CDR1 GTSNPN and CDR2 SVGIG (reference sequence). CDR3 length equals 14 residues. This chain's CDR3 is CAWSRDSFNQPQHF. CDR3 sequence (DNA): TGTGCCTGGAGTCGGGACAGCTTCAATCAGCCCCAGCATTTT.

The chain joins TRBV5-1 to TRBJ2-7; the D is unclear. V was trimmed by 4 bases and J by 6 bases, leaving 11 bases between them. Germline V gene sequence: CDR1 SGHRS, CDR2 YFSETQ. CDR3 length equals 12 residues. CDR3 protein: CASSPNVGEQYF. Here the CDR3 DNA reads TGCGCCAGCAGCCCCAACGTGGGCGAGCAGTACTTC.

This clonotype showed up just once. This rearrangement joins TRBV25-1 to TRBJ2-3; 7 bases fit TRBD2. From germline, CDR1 is MGHDK and CDR2 SYGVNS. The CDR3 consists of 15 residues. J lost 5 bases, V lost 3 bases, and 8 bases had no gene match. CDR3 residues: CASSDMSGMGDTQYF. The CDR3, as DNA: TGTGCCAGCAGTGATATGAGCGGGATGGGAGATACGCAGTATTTT.

The chain carries TRBV7-3 and TRBJ2-1; D tentatively reads TRBD1 or TRBD2 (6 bases each). Per germline, CDR1 SGHTA and CDR2 FQGTGA. There are 17 residues in the CDR3. The V end lost 0 bases, the J end lost 4 bases, and 16 bases lay between the germline ends. The CDR3 DNA is TGTGCCAGCAGCTTAACCGATGTAGGGGGGAGTTACAATGAGCAGTTCTTC. The encoded protein is CASSLTDVGGSYNEQFF.

The V call is TRBV10-3, the J call TRBJ2-1, with TRBD2 identical over 7 bases. Unmatched junction bases numbered 15, after V lost 7 bases and J lost 9 bases. This CDR3 contains 15 residues. Germline CDR1 and CDR2: ENHRY and SYGVKD. In nucleotides, the CDR3 is TGTGCCATCACCCAGCGGGACGCCCCTGACGGTGAGCAGTTCTTC. It codes for CAITQRDAPDGEQFF.

The V call is TRBV20-1, the J call TRBJ2-5; D is unresolved. Germline V gives CDR1 DFQATT, CDR2 SNEGSKA (reference sequence). The CDR3 has 14 residues. Trimming cost V 2 bases and J 4 bases, with 14 bases left between them. The CDR3, as DNA: TGCAGTGCTAGAAGTGGAGCGTTTGGAGAGACCCAGTACTTC. This sequence encodes CSARSGAFGETQYF.

This chain joins TRBV27 and TRBJ2-3; D is tentatively TRBD1 or TRBD2 (5 bases each). V gave up 4 bases and J gave up 0 bases, with 5 bases separating them. Germline loops: CDR1 MNHEY, CDR2 SMNVEV (reference sequence). The CDR3 runs to 13 residues. The DNA of the CDR3 is TGTGCCAGCAGTTGGGGGAGCACAGATACGCAGTATTTT. It yields the protein CASSWGSTDTQYF.